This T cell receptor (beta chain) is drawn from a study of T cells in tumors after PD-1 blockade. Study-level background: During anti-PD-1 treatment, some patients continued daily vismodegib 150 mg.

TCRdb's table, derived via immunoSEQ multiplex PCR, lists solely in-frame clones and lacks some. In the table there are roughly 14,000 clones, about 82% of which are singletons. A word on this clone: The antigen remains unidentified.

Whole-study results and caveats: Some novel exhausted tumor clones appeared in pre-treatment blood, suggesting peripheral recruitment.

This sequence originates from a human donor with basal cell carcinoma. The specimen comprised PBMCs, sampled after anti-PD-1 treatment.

The CDR3 DNA is TGTGCCAGCAGCCTCGGGGGATCGGGGCAGTATTTT. It is translated as CASSLGGSGQYF. This rearrangement joins TRBV7-3 to TRBJ2-3; TRBD2 might be the D (6 bases). This CDR3 contains 12 residues. The V gene's germline CDR1 is SGHTA and CDR2 FQGTGA. V was clipped by 5 bases and J by 11 bases, with 14 bases between them.